This section outlines one T cell receptor beta chain sequence together with its context. Its antigen is not identified. CDR1 LNHDA and CDR2 SQIVND come from the germline V gene (reference sequence). This CDR3 has 16 residues. V trimming: 4 bases; J trimming: 1 base; junction bases outside the gene matches: 5. These data belong to a study of lymphopenia after photon versus proton radiotherapy. Study results and caveats: After lymphocyte nadir, photon-treated repertoires showed oligoclonal expansion, especially CD8+ Temra. Only patients who died were analyzed for survival; proton advantage is unproven. Proton therapy kept repertoires fairly stable, unlike photons, which gained effector/memory cells.

Sequenced by immunoSEQ multiplex PCR; TCRdb stores in-frame clones only, minus some. The profile shows some 76,000 clones, just under 95% of them singletons. This clonotype was sampled from a woman aged 40 to 50 with cholangiocarcinoma. The V call is TRBV19, the J call TRBJ2-2; 8 nucleotides line up with TRBD1. The sample in question was peripheral blood, obtained from a patient treated with photon-based radiotherapy. The CDR3 region has the DNA TGTGCCAGTAGTACACCCGGGACAGGGAACACCGGGGAGCTGTTTTTT. Protein sequence: CASSTPGTGNTGELFF. Combining the CDR3 with reference TRBV19 and TRBJ2-2 gives the whole variable domain DGGITQSPKYLFRKEGQNVTLSCEQNLNHDAMYWYRQDPGQGLRLIYYSQIVNDFQKGDIAEGYSVSREKKESFPLTVTSAQKNPTAFYLCASSTPGTGNTGELFFGEGSRLTVL.